This is a list of T cell receptor beta chains from one sample in a study of PD-1 blockade in mismatch repair-deficient tumors. The protocol was immunoSEQ multiplex PCR, while the TCRdb copy is restricted to in-frame clones and leaves out a portion. The sample contains tens of thousands of clones, 65% to 85% of which appear only once. The sequencing used peripheral blood, collected 12 weeks after starting pembrolizumab. The source is an adult with mismatch repair-deficient cancer. CDR3s include the opening cysteine and the closing phenylalanine or tryptophan. D genes are given only for firm matches. Size values are once, few and many counts, or a class for expanded clones, and some rows have none.

v_gene	d_gene	j_gene	abundance	CDR3nt	CDR3aa
TRBV6-4	TRBD1	TRBJ2-1	.	TGTGCCAGCAGTCACACCGGGACAGGAGATTACAATGAGCAGTTCTTC	CASSHTGTGDYNEQFF
TRBV9	TRBD1	TRBJ2-3	.	TGTGCCAGCAGCCTAATACAGGGGGAGGCAGATACGCAGTATTTT	CASSLIQGEADTQYF
TRBV7-6	TRBD2	TRBJ2-5	.	TGTGCCAGCAGCTTAGCTAGCGGGGCCGGCCGGTGGCAAGAGACCCAGTACTTC	CASSLASGAGRWQETQYF
TRBV20-1	.	TRBJ1-2	.	TGCAGTTCATGGGGGAACTATGGCTACACCTTC	CSSWGNYGYTF
TRBV5-6	.	TRBJ2-7	.	TGTGCCAGCAGCTTGGGATTGAGTGAGCAGTACTTC	CASSLGLSEQYF
TRBV10-3	.	TRBJ2-7	.	TGTGCCATCAGCGAGACAGGTTCGCTACTCTACGAGCAGTACTTC	CAISETGSLLYEQYF
TRBV28	TRBD1	TRBJ2-5	.	TGTGCCAGCAGTTCCATCGGACAGGGGGCGAGAGAGACCCAGTACTTC	CASSSIGQGARETQYF
TRBV5-6	.	TRBJ2-3	few	TGTGCCAGCAGCCGGGGCTCCGGGGTGACAGATACGCAGTATTTT	CASSRGSGVTDTQYF
TRBV19	.	TRBJ2-3	.	TGTGCCAGTAGTATAGGGGACACAGAGATTGATACGCAGTATTTT	CASSIGDTEIDTQYF
TRBV4-3	TRBD2	TRBJ2-1	.	TGCGCCAGCAGCCAAGAAGGAGCGGGAGGGTACAATGAGCAGTTCTTC	CASSQEGAGGYNEQFF
TRBV5-1	.	TRBJ1-1	.	TGCGCCAGCAGCTTGGCCGTCAAGAACACTGAAGCTTTCTTT	CASSLAVKNTEAFF
TRBV15	.	TRBJ2-3	once	TGTGCCACCAGCAGGGTTACAGGGGGGGCCGGCACAGATACGCAGTATTTT	CATSRVTGGAGTDTQYF